The present T cell receptor (beta chain) was sequenced within a study of T cells in Graves' hyperthyroidism and ophthalmopathy. Whole-study context: The initial diagnosis was the point when peripheral blood was collected, ahead of any treatment.

What was amplified from RNA transcripts were TCR beta CDR3 regions. First-round RT-PCR of the TCR CDR3 relied on the HTBI primer set. TCRdb itself ran the multiplex PCR reads through MiXCR, one entry per CDR3 protein. The table includes 300,000 to 450,000 distinct CDR3 sequences, around a sixth detected once. This clonotype was observed a few times. The V and J ends lost 6 bases and 5 bases, in that order; junction bases with no gene match: 10. CDR3 length: 16 residues. Germline CDR1 is LGHDT and CDR2 is YNNKEL (reference sequence). Exclusions: uncontrolled infection, other autoimmune disease, pregnancy, lactation. Diagnosis rested on symptoms, serum thyroxine and TRAb, thyroid ultrasound, and orbital computed tomography.

The rearrangement uses TRBV3-1 and TRBJ2-2; 9 bases match TRBD1. This sequence originates from a woman between 18 and 29 years old with Graves' hyperthyroidism that later progressed to Graves' ophthalmopathy. What was sequenced was blood. For the CDR3, the DNA is TGTGCCAGCAGACCCAGGACAGGGGCGGTTACCGGGGAGCTGTTTTTT. Translation: CASRPRTGAVTGELFF.